This T cell receptor (beta chain) originates from a study of CD8 T cells in Susac syndrome. An input of about 0.5 to 1 ug of RNA was subjected to reverse transcription using random hexamers. The CDR3 of TCR beta was amplified by immunoSEQ multiplex PCR across 54 Vbeta and 13 Jbeta. Using its own MiXCR run on the immunoSEQ multiplex PCR reads, TCRdb lists one record per CDR3 protein. The data contain about 150,000 distinct CDR3 sequences, about 95% of them seen just once; the ten biggest clones take up 0.11%. This clonotype was observed a few times. Sequencing of TCR beta was performed on blood CD8+ and CD4+ T cells. The multiple sclerosis control group was made up of treatment-naive patients with stable or active relapsing-remitting disease. TEMRA cells were FACS-enriched, while CD8+ and CD4+ T cells were negatively isolated. The V gene's germline CDR1 is MNHNS and CDR2 SASEGT. The V gene end was trimmed by 7 bases and the J gene end by 7 bases; junction bases not matched to a gene: 9. The CDR3 spans 13 residues.

The rearrangement uses TRBV6-1 and TRBJ2-7; TRBD1 aligns across 8 bases. Sequenced sample: CD4+ T cells from PBMCs. This TCR was sampled from a human donor with multiple sclerosis. CDR3 DNA sequence: TGTGCCAGCAAATCACAGGGGGGCCGGGAGCAGTACTTC. Its protein product is CASKSQGGREQYF.